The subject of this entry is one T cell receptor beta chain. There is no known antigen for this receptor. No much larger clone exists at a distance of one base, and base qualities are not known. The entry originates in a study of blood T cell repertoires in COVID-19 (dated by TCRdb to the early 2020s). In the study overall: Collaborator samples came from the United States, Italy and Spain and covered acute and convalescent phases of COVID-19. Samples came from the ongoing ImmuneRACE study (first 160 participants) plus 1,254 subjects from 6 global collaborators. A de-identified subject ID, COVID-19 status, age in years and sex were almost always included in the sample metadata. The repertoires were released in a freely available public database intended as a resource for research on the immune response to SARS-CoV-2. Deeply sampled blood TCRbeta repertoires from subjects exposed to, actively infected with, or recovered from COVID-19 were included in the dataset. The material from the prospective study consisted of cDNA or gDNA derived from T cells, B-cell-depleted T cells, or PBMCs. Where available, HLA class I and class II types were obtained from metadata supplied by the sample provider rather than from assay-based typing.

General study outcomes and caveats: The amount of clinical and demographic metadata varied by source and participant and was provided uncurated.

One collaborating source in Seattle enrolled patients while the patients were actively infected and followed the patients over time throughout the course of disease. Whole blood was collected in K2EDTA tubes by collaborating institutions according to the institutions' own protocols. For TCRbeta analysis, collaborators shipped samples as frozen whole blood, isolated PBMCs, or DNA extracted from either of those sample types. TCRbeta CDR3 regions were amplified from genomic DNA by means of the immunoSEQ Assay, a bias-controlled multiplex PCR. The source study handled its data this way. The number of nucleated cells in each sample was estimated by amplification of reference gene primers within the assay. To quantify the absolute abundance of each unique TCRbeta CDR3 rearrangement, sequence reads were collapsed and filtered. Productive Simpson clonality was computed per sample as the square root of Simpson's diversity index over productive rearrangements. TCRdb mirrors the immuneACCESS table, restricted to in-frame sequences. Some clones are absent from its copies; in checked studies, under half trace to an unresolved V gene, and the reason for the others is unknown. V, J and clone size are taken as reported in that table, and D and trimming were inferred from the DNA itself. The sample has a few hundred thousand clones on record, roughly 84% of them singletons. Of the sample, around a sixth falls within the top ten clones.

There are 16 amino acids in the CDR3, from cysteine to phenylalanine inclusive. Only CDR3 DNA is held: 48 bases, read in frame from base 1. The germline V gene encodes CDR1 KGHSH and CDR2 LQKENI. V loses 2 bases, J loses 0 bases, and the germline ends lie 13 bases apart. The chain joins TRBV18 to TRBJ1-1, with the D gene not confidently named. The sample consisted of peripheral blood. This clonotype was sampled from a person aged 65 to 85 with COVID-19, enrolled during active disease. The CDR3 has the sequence CASSPLNAAMNTEAFF. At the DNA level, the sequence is TGTGCCAGCTCACCATTAAATGCGGCTATGAACACTGAAGCTTTCTTT.